These T cell receptor beta chains were read from a single sample in a study of post-analysis software for immune sequencing data. TCRdb reprocessed the PCR reads with MiXCR, giving one entry per CDR3 protein. The sample records about 540,000 distinct CDR3 sequences, under 40% being singletons. The sample taken for sequencing was blood. The receptors derive from a girl aged 2 to 17 with multiple sclerosis. Both conserved end residues are part of each CDR3. The D gene is left open where the match is weak.

V gene	D gene	J gene	CDR3 length	CDR3 protein
TRBV5-6	-	TRBJ1-1	13	CASSLPQNTEAFF
TRBV20-1	TRBD1	TRBJ2-7	13	CSATPGQTYEQYF
TRBV12-3/TRBV12-4	-	TRBJ1-4	14	CASSFGGADEKLFF
TRBV29-1	-	TRBJ2-1	12	CSAIGDFLEQFF
TRBV29-1	-	-	12	CSVYRAGCEQYF
TRBV20-1	TRBD2	TRBJ2-3	13	CSAKGGGADTQYF
TRBV29-1	TRBD1	TRBJ2-1	17	CSVAVDRARSSPNEQFF
TRBV9	-	TRBJ2-3	12	CASSVETRTQYF
TRBV3-1	-	TRBJ1-2	14	CASSLEQGAYGYTF
TRBV25-1	-	TRBJ2-5	15	CASTGTPKAQETQYF
TRBV5-1	TRBD1	TRBJ1-4	15	CASSTRTGQNEKLFF
TRBV5-5	-	TRBJ2-5	14	CASSRTGAGETQYF
TRBV27	TRBD1	TRBJ1-2	18	CASSLYTTGTGGGYGYTF
TRBV6-2/TRBV6-3	-	TRBJ2-1	14	CASRERTGYNEQFF
TRBV29-1	-	TRBJ1-4	11	CSVARGEKLFF
TRBV11-1	-	-	12	CASSPTGFEQYF
TRBV7-2	-	TRBJ2-5	16	CASSLAGGGIQETQYF
TRBV19	-	TRBJ2-5	14	CASSPDSIQETQYF
TRBV19	-	TRBJ2-1	15	CASSILHLSYNGQFF
TRBV29-1	-	TRBJ2-5	13	CSTGKIVEETQYF